The entry below gives a single TCR beta chain sequence along with its context. This clone's antigen is unknown. Base qualities are not recorded, but no much larger clone differs from it by a single base. The cohort was made up of around 720 healthy bone marrow donors. At the time of sampling, all cohort members were nominally healthy, though unrecorded immune exposures were likely present. The donor tested CMV seronegative and was one of the 352 seronegative cohort members. Each donor provided a peripheral blood sample, and peripheral blood mononuclear cells were used for TCR beta sequencing. Genomic DNA extraction from the blood cell samples was performed with the Qiagen DNeasy Blood Extraction Kit. For CDR1 and CDR2, the germline V gene lists SGHRS and YFSETQ. The CDR3 goes from the cysteine to the phenylalanine over 15 residues. The CDR3 DNA has 45 bases and is translated from base 1. Relative to germline, V is 2 bases shorter and J is 1 base shorter, with 12 bases between their ends.

The library was prepared using the immunoSEQ multiplex PCR assay. For the multiplex PCR, a mixture combining 60 forward primers for TCR Vbeta segments and 13 reverse primers for TCR Jbeta segments was used. A multiplex PCR assay on genomic DNA amplified the CDR3 region of rearranged TCR beta genes. On the Illumina HiSeq System, the amplified TCR beta libraries were sequenced as 87-base-pair reads. As for the authors' bioinformatics: Across the 670 or so repertoires, a later analysis counted 80 million or so unique TCR beta chains, approximately 10 million of which were shared by at least two donors. A nearest-neighbor algorithm error-corrected the raw reads and collapsed the reads into unique sequences, merging closely related sequences to remove PCR and sequencing errors. Alignment of CDR3 sequences to IMGT reference sequences was used to assign V, D and J gene segments. For a sequence to be retained, a match of at least six nucleotides was required to both a V gene segment and a J gene segment. Rearrangements were classified as productive when the CDR3 lacked stop codons and remained in frame with V and J, and all other rearrangements were classified as non-productive. Following IMGT convention, CDR3 was defined as the stretch from the second conserved V-encoded cysteine up to the conserved J-encoded phenylalanine. The earlier analysis of some 600 of the donors excluded sequences that lacked an unambiguous match to a single V gene segment. An earlier analysis of some 500 of the donors classified V segments as functional when productive rearrangements were above 56.7% and as segregating when the standard deviation between donors was above 5%. To diagnose cytomegalovirus status from the catalog of TCR beta chain sequences, a statistical classification framework was built. V and J gene assignment, in a later analysis, came from comparing TCR nucleotide sequences with IMGT/GENE-DB human TR gene sequences. In a later analysis, CDR3 sequences and most-parsimonious VDJ recombination scenarios were assigned using the TCRdist pipeline. In a later analysis, every TCR beta chain was defined by the combination of its CDR3 amino acid sequence and its V-gene family, and reads without a unique V-gene family were dropped. To address suspected cross-contamination and a sequencing artifact, a later analysis removed around 600 highly shared, low-generation-probability nucleotide sequences. In a later analysis, a clonal expansion index for each public chain was calculated from normalized within-repertoire ranks of inferred template counts. In a later analysis, generation probabilities were computed using a VDJ recombination model fitted to out-of-frame rearrangements, and the results were checked against IGoR. In a later analysis, TCR-TCR, TCR-HLA and TCR-CMV co-occurrence was scored with hypergeometric tests, and a repertoire-size bias correction was applied to TCR pairs. To estimate false discovery rates, a later analysis permuted the HLA or CMV assignments 20 times. In a later analysis, co-occurring TCRs were grouped using DBSCAN, and TCRdist sequence similarity was added for clustering within HLA-allele-positive subsets. Co-occurrence clustering excluded repertoires with fewer than 30,000 or more than 120,000 public chains, plus five with anomalous nucleotide sharing. This is the immuneACCESS table as TCRdb keeps it, with only in-frame sequences that have V and J called. A part of the clones is gone; compared with another copy, unresolved V genes explain less than half, and the rest is unexplained. D and trimming come from the DNA, and the V and J calls and clone size come from that table. This sample has 100,000 to 150,000 clones in its table, and 75% to 85% of those were observed once. Jointly, the top ten make up 1% of the sample.

This sample is part of a study of cytomegalovirus exposure and HLA in healthy donors (dated by TCRdb to about 2017). With respect to the entire study: An earlier analysis of more than 550 of the donors reported approximately 280 Gb of sequence data and about 120 million unique TCR beta sequences obtained from around 190 million T cells. An early release covering roughly 600 HLA-typed donors comprised about 310 gigabases of sequencing data and roughly 85 million unique TCR sequences. Of the 350 to 450 genotyped donors, approximately 80% were placed in the genetic ancestry cluster associated with self-reported Caucasian donors. The study aimed to test whether signatures of past pathogen exposure could be identified by cataloging public T cell receptors. The T cell repertoires of 666 subjects were profiled by immunosequencing and related to cytomegalovirus serostatus. Along with the roughly 670-subject first cohort, a separate validation cohort of over a hundred different subjects was used. The study combined high-throughput TCR immunosequencing, statistical association of individual TCRs with disease status, and machine learning to predict cytomegalovirus infection status. A later analysis re-examined previously published TCR beta repertoires from more than 600 donors and added high-resolution HLA genotyping to investigate patterns of TCR occurrence. Rather than using new phenotypic data, the later analysis identified candidate immune exposures from TCR beta sequences and from how often those sequences occurred across donors. An earlier analysis of approximately 500 of the donors applied high-throughput TCR beta sequencing to assess whether each TCR beta V gene segment acted as functional or pseudogenic. Donor age, sex, ethnicity and CMV serostatus were compiled together with the repertoire data. In a later genetic analysis, genome-wide SNP genotypes for about three fifths of the 666 donors were used, and that subset was treated as a discovery cohort. Every discovery cohort repertoire had been produced on one sequencing platform. Class I and class II HLA loci were covered by the typing at four-digit resolution. The number of donors typed differed by locus, with roughly 620-630 for A, B, C, DRB1 and DQB1, about 500 for DQA1, about 610 for DPA1, and some 440 for DPB1. A few DR-DQ haplotypes were treated as single units for association and clustering because of strong linkage in the cohort. On average, over 200,000 unique TCR beta nucleotide sequences were sequenced per donor among some 430 genotyped donors of the cohort, with 15% to 20% of those sequences being non-productive. Beyond this particular receptor, the publication reports: According to the authors, the approach could potentially be generalized to other disease states and immunological phenotypes. In an earlier analysis of around 500 of the donors, most TCR beta V segments appeared in productive rearrangements about 87% or about 30% of the time, broadly matching IMGT annotations. In a later analysis, HLA-associated TCR beta chains showed more clonal expansion and lower generation probabilities than non-associated chains that were equally common. The presence/absence analyses assumed that sequencing depth was roughly uniform across donors, and that assumption may not be true. A total of 150 to 200 TCR beta chains were listed by the study as associated with cytomegalovirus. In a later analysis, the rate of TCR association differed among HLA loci, with DRB1 alleles having the most associated TCRs and HLA-C alleles having the fewest. CMV serostatus was the only immune exposure information available for the cohort. According to a later analysis, parvovirus B19, influenza, CMV and Epstein-Barr virus appeared linked to several top co-occurrence clusters. This cohort had only TCR beta chains sequenced, and the lack of alpha or paired-chain data limited which features could be detected. A cluster of highly shared sequence variants was judged likely to be a technical artifact of the sequencing pipeline. Correlated functional status among segregating V segments might reflect linkage disequilibrium, but an unknown experimental factor could not be ruled out. Strong co-occurrence of HLA alleles, especially DR and DQ, made assigning TCR associations to individual alleles difficult. Most TCR sequences were seen in very few donors, while some public TCRs were found in many individuals. At a false discovery rate of 0.05, a later analysis linked roughly 17,000 TCR beta sequences to specific HLA alleles. Most CMV-associated TCR beta chains appeared to be HLA-restricted in a later analysis, and the HLA associations seemed to be driven largely by CMV exposure. A later genetic analysis reported fewer N-insertions in productive TCRs among donors in an Asian-associated ancestry cluster than the approximately 700-donor mean. Because HLA typing was unavailable for some donors at each locus, only the typed subset was used in association tests. The classifier was reported to diagnose cytomegalovirus status with high specificity and sensitivity in both the original and validation cohorts. Three of the identified cytomegalovirus-associated TCR beta chains were confirmed in vitro to be specific for cytomegalovirus antigens. Because counts were too low, around 18 rarely observed V segments, including chromosome 9 orphons, were left out of the earlier analysis of a few hundred of the donors. A further reported finding was that TCR beta sequences accurately predicted the HLA-A and HLA-B alleles for most subjects in the first cohort. Some IMGT-functional V segments, including TRBV6-2 and TRBV6-3, could not be told apart with the 87-base-pair reads, so those segments were excluded. A later genetic analysis associated a missense DCLRE1C variant with V-gene and J-gene trimming of TCR beta chains, and an independent cohort replicated the association.

The chain is assembled from TRBV5-1 and TRBJ1-1; 5 matching bases give a weak D call of TRBD1. The sequencing input was PBMCs. This TCR was sampled from a middle-aged man in good health and CMV-seronegative. The CDR3 protein sequence reads: CASSFDGGWNTEAFF. The DNA sequence follows: TGCGCCAGCAGCTTCGACGGGGGATGGAACACTGAAGCTTTCTTT.